One and the same sample provided the 28 T cell receptor beta chains below, sequenced in a study of Graves' ophthalmopathy and Graves' hyperthyroidism. From RNA, the CDR3 regions of TCR beta chains were amplified and sequenced. HTBI primers served in a first-round RT-PCR, which a second-round multiplex PCR followed. A single record per CDR3 protein comes from TCRdb applying MiXCR to the multiplex PCR reads. The sample yields about 550,000 distinct CDR3 sequences, about 40% seen once. Sequencing was done on a sample of peripheral blood or thyroid tissue (not recorded which). Receptors were obtained from an adult man with Graves' hyperthyroidism.

Turning to this clonotype: This may be a read error: a much more frequent sequence differs by one nucleotide. The chain links TRBV7-9 to TRBJ1-4; 11 bases are a match to TRBD1. The CDR3 extends over 18 amino acids. Germline V gene lookup returns CDR1 SEHNR and CDR2 FQNEAQ (reference sequence). In DNA, the CDR3 is TGTACCAGCAGCCCCCCCCAGGGACAGGGGGATGGAAATGAAAAACTGTTTTTT. Protein: CTSSPPQGQGDGNEKLFF.

This clonotype was counted many times. This chain joins TRBV4-2 and TRBJ1-1; tentative D call: TRBD1 (5 bases). Germline CDR1 reads LGHNA; CDR2 reads YNFKEQ. V lost 0 bases to trimming and J lost 0 bases, with 11 bases between them. CDR3 size: 16 residues. This chain's CDR3 is CASSQDTGYMNTEAFF. The CDR3, as DNA: TGTGCCAGCAGCCAAGATACAGGTTACATGAACACTGAAGCTTTCTTT.

The CDR3 reads CASSLLGQSWTSGIYTGELFF. Here the CDR3 DNA reads TGTGCCAGCAGCTTGCTCGGACAGTCTTGGACTAGCGGGATCTACACCGGGGAGCTGTTTTTT. The chain carries TRBV11-2 and TRBJ2-2; TRBD2 matches 12 bases. V was clipped by 3 bases and J by 3 bases; unmatched bases: 17. The CDR3 loop spans 21 amino acids. From germline, CDR1 is SGHAT and CDR2 FQNNGV.

This clonotype has at least ten counts. CDR3 DNA sequence: TGTGCCAGCAGCCGAGACAGGGCTGGCTACACCTTC. Residues: CASSRDRAGYTF. This chain connects TRBV13 to TRBJ1-2; 7 bases line up with TRBD1. Germline lookup yields CDR1 PRHDT and CDR2 FYEKMQ (reference sequence). This CDR3 comprises 12 residues. After removal of 5 bases from V and 7 bases from J, the junction contained 4 bases not matched to a gene.

Regarding this clonotype: A much more abundant neighbour one base away suggests this may be a read error. The V gene is TRBV19, the J gene TRBJ1-2; D might be TRBD1 (6 bases). Germline loops: CDR1 LNHDA, CDR2 SQIVND (reference sequence). The CDR3 length is 17 residues. The CDR3 loop is CASSISGGQNPNYDYTF. The CDR3 nucleotides are TGTGCCAGTAGTATATCGGGTGGACAGAACCCTAACTATGACTACACCTTC.

This clonotype was counted ten times or more. J is TRBJ2-2 and V is TRBV9, with unresolved D. The CDR3 is 14 amino acids. Germline CDR1 and CDR2: SGDLS and YYNGEE. V was cut by 1 base and J by 3 bases, with 7 bases left in between. The CDR3 sequence is CASSVMGDTGELFF. The CDR3 nucleotides read TGTGCCAGCAGCGTAATGGGTGACACCGGGGAGCTGTTTTTT.

This clonotype was observed many times. The genes are TRBV12-3 or TRBV12-4 and TRBJ1-1; unclear D gene. V lost 2 bases and J 4 bases, leaving 8 bases between the germline ends. The CDR3 is made up of 13 amino acids. The CDR3 loop reads CASSLYSGTEAFF. The DNA for the CDR3 is TGTGCCAGCAGTTTATACTCGGGCACTGAAGCTTTCTTT.

This clonotype came up once. This chain links TRBV10-3 with TRBJ1-1; 7 nucleotides line up with TRBD1. Trimming took 11 bases from V and 0 from J; bases not matched to a gene: 24. This CDR3 region has 19 residues. Germline CDR1 ENHRY, CDR2 SYGVKD. The DNA for the CDR3 is TGTGCCTCGTGCGGGGTCCCTGGTTTGAGGGGGCTACTGAACACTGAAGCTTTCTTT. It yields the protein CASCGVPGLRGLLNTEAFF.

This clonotype was recorded at least ten times. The chain joins TRBV3-1 to TRBJ1-2; D may be TRBD1 (5 bases). V dropped 5 bases and J dropped 8 bases, with 12 bases sitting between them. Germline values: CDR1 LGHDT, CDR2 YNNKEL (reference sequence). The CDR3 has 12 residues. For the CDR3, the DNA is TGTGCCAGCAGCTACCAGGGTGGAGGCTACACCTTC. Translated, it gives CASSYQGGGYTF. The full variable domain, its missing parts supplied by reference TRBV3-1 and TRBJ1-2, is DTAVSQTPKYLVTQMGNDKSIKCEQNLGHDTMYWYKQDSKKFLKIMFSYNNKELIINETVPNRFSPKSPDKAHLNLHINSLELGDSAVYFCASSYQGGGYTFGSGTRLTVV.

Regarding this clonotype: Given a much more abundant clone one base away, this may be a read error. The CDR3 bases are TGTGCCAGCAGCCGATGGGCAGGGTCAGACGAGCAGTACTTC. Translated: CASSRWAGSDEQYF. The chain couples TRBV7-9 to TRBJ2-7, with D tentatively TRBD1 (5 bases). CDR1 and CDR2 (germline): SEHNR, FQNEAQ (reference sequence). The CDR3 loop spans 14 amino acids. The germline V and J ends were trimmed by 5 bases and 5 bases, with 16 bases remaining between them.

This clonotype appeared once. Germline and junction disagree at one end, which may indicate a read error. DNA for the CDR3: TGTGCCAGCAGCCAAAACGGATGGGACACTGAAGCTTTCTTT. Translated, it gives CASSQNGWDTEAFF. This chain uses TRBV10-2 with TRBJ1-1; unclear D gene. Germline CDR1 and CDR2: WSHSY and SAAADI. CDR3 length: 14 amino acids.

The chain joins TRBV7-9 to TRBJ2-7; D could derive from TRBD1 or TRBD2 (5 bases each). Germline CDR1 and CDR2: SEHNR and FQNEAQ (reference sequence). This CDR3 region has 15 residues. Trimming cost V 1 base and J 3 bases, with 13 bases left between them. The CDR3 region is CASSLVGTMFYEQYF. The CDR3 coding sequence is TGTGCCAGCAGCTTAGTCGGGACGATGTTCTACGAGCAGTACTTC. Full variable domain (missing parts from reference TRBV7-9 and TRBJ2-7): DTGVSQNPRHKITKRGQNVTFRCDPISEHNRLYWYRQTLGQGPEFLTYFQNEAQLEKSRLLSDRFSAERPKGSFSTLEIQRTEQGDSAMYLCASSLVGTMFYEQYFGPGTRLTVT.

The sample holds many counts of this clonotype. The rearrangement uses TRBV20-1 and TRBJ2-7; 13 nucleotides match TRBD2. J was trimmed by 5 bases and V by 6 bases; bases with no gene match: 4. From germline, CDR1 is DFQATT and CDR2 SNEGSKA (reference sequence). This CDR3 contains 13 residues. CDR3 loop: CSALGLAGDEQYF. CDR3 DNA sequence: TGCAGTGCCCTCGGACTAGCGGGAGACGAGCAGTACTTC.

There are many counts of this clonotype. This rearrangement joins TRBV12-3 or TRBV12-4 to TRBJ1-4, with D perhaps matching TRBD1 (6 bases). CDR3 length: 15 residues. V was cut by 6 bases and J by 8 bases, with 19 bases left in between. As DNA, the CDR3 is TGTGCCAGCAGAAAGGGAGGGGGGGGTAACGAAAAACTGTTTTTT. This translates into CASRKGGGGNEKLFF.

The chain links TRBV5-8 to TRBJ2-7, with 12 bases lining up with TRBD2. The CDR3 has 17 amino acids. J was trimmed by 0 bases and V by 4 bases; bases with no gene match: 8. Germline CDR1 SGHTS, CDR2 YDEGEE. The CDR3 DNA reads as TGTGCCAGCAGCCCCCGACTAGCGGGGGCCTTCTCCTACGAGCAGTACTTC. This translates into CASSPRLAGAFSYEQYF. Full variable domain (missing parts from reference TRBV5-8 and TRBJ2-7): EAGVTQSPTHLIKTRGQQATLRCSPISGHTSVYWYQQALGLGLQFLLWYDEGEERNRGNFPPRFSGRQFPNYSSELNVNALELEDSALYLCASSPRLAGAFSYEQYFGPGTRLTVT.

This clonotype was detected ten times or more. This chain links TRBV7-9 with TRBJ2-7; D tentatively reads TRBD1 or TRBD2 (5 bases each). Trimming cost V 5 bases and J 3 bases, with 14 bases left between them. This CDR3 spans 14 amino acids. Germline V gene sequence: CDR1 SEHNR, CDR2 FQNEAQ (reference sequence). The CDR3 sequence: CASSPRGRYYEQYF. Here the CDR3 DNA reads TGTGCCAGCAGCCCCCGGGGACGGTACTACGAGCAGTACTTC.

On this clonotype: A clone one base away is much larger, so this may be a read error. V usage is TRBV6-1 and J usage is TRBJ1-5; D uncertain. V was trimmed by 5 bases and J by 9 bases, leaving 17 bases between them. CDR1 is MNHNS and CDR2 is SASEGT in the germline V gene. The CDR3 loop spans 14 amino acids. CDR3 bases: TGTGCCAGCAGTTACTCGACGGGGTGGCGGCCCCAGCATTTT. The encoded protein is CASSYSTGWRPQHF.

At least ten counts were recorded for this clonotype. For the CDR3, the DNA is TGTGCCAGCAGTGACCGAGATAATTCACCCCTCCACTTT. It specifies CASSDRDNSPLHF. This sequence joins TRBV6-5 and TRBJ1-6; D gene uncertain. With 5 bases removed from V and 5 bases from J, the gap between germline ends came to 7 bases. The CDR3 sequence is 13 residues long. Germline assignment: CDR1 MNHEY and CDR2 SVGAGI.

V is TRBV5-1 and J is TRBJ2-4; a possible D gene is TRBD1 (6 bases). CDR3 length: 13 amino acids. CDR1 is SGHRS, CDR2 YFSETQ, per germline. The ends were cut back, 4 bases at V and 8 bases at J, with 13 bases in the middle. CDR3 in DNA: TGCGCCAGCAGCCGACAGGCAGGCGACATTCAGTACTTC. Protein sequence: CASSRQAGDIQYF.

V gene TRBV9 combines with J gene TRBJ2-5; D not certain. The CDR3 is 17 residues long. Germline CDR1 is SGDLS and CDR2 is YYNGEE. V dropped 0 bases and J dropped 4 bases, with 19 bases sitting between them. CDR3 coding DNA: TGTGCCAGCAGCGTAGACCCTACTTGGGCCAACGGAGAGACCCAGTACTTC. Protein: CASSVDPTWANGETQYF.

V usage is TRBV19 and J usage is TRBJ2-7; TRBD1 aligns across 9 bases. The CDR3 contains 15 residues. Germline V CDR1 and CDR2: LNHDA, SQIVND (reference sequence). V gave up 5 bases and J gave up 2 bases; unmatched junction bases: 7. CDR3 DNA: TGTGCCAGTAGTCCCCTCGGACAGGGGCCCTACGAGCAGTACTTC. Translating gives CASSPLGQGPYEQYF.

This clonotype was seen many times. The CDR3 coding sequence is TGCGCCAGCAGCCAAAGGGGGACAGGGAGTTACGAGCAGTACTTC. Protein: CASSQRGTGSYEQYF. The rearrangement links TRBV4-1 to TRBJ2-7; 9 bases are shared with TRBD1. CDR3 length: 15 amino acids. Germline-derived CDR1 and CDR2 are MGHRA and YSYEKL. Trimming took 2 bases from V and 4 from J; bases not matched to a gene: 6.

There are many counts of this clonotype. The chain uses TRBV9 and TRBJ1-1; 7 bases align to TRBD1. CDR1 and CDR2 from the germline V gene are SGDLS and YYNGEE. J lost 3 bases, V lost 4 bases, and 3 bases had no gene match. The CDR3 runs to 13 residues. CDR3 region: CASSPGGDTEAFF. The DNA for the CDR3 is TGTGCCAGCAGCCCAGGGGGGGACACTGAAGCTTTCTTT.

The chain has TRBV2 and TRBJ1-2; the D is unclear. Per the germline V gene, CDR1 is SNHLY and CDR2 is FYNNEI. CDR3 length equals 12 residues. V was trimmed by 7 bases and J by 5 bases, leaving 11 bases between them. The CDR3 sequence: CASTPGWYGYTF. The CDR3, as DNA: TGTGCCAGCACCCCAGGATGGTATGGCTACACCTTC.

This clonotype was found many times. This chain connects TRBV7-9 to TRBJ1-2; maybe TRBD1 (6 bases). Trimming took 6 bases from V and 4 from J, leaving 15 bases between them. This CDR3 has 14 residues. Germline V lookup: CDR1 SEHNR, CDR2 FQNEAQ (reference sequence). CDR3 region: CASSKEGVPYGYTF. CDR3 nucleotides: TGTGCCAGCAGTAAGGAGGGGGTGCCCTATGGCTACACCTTC.

This chain connects TRBV6-5 to TRBJ1-6, with 8 bases matching TRBD1. J gave up 7 bases and V 5 bases, and 7 bases lay outside the gene matches. This CDR3 comprises 15 residues. CDR1 is MNHEY and CDR2 is SVGAGI in the germline V gene. The CDR3 protein is CASSPTGGGNSPLHF. In DNA form, the CDR3 reads TGTGCCAGCAGTCCAACAGGGGGAGGAAATTCACCCCTCCACTTT.

This clonotype was observed a handful of times. V and J are TRBV29-1 and TRBJ2-3, with D hard to call. CDR3 length: 16 amino acids. Germline V gives CDR1 SQVTM, CDR2 ANQGSEA. V dropped 1 base and J dropped 0 bases, with 14 bases sitting between them. This chain's CDR3 is CSVEGGVAPSTDTQYF. The CDR3 nucleotides read TGCAGCGTTGAAGGTGGAGTAGCACCGAGCACAGATACGCAGTATTTT.

This clonotype is a singleton in its sample. This chain uses TRBV10-3 with TRBJ2-3, with 7 bases fitting TRBD1. This CDR3 has 14 amino acids. Trimming removed 6 bases from V and 0 bases from J; junction bases left unmatched: 3. CDR1 and CDR2 (germline): ENHRY, SYGVKD. CDR3 sequence: CAIRGTVSTDTQYF. The CDR3 DNA follows: TGTGCCATCAGGGGGACAGTGAGCACAGATACGCAGTATTTT.